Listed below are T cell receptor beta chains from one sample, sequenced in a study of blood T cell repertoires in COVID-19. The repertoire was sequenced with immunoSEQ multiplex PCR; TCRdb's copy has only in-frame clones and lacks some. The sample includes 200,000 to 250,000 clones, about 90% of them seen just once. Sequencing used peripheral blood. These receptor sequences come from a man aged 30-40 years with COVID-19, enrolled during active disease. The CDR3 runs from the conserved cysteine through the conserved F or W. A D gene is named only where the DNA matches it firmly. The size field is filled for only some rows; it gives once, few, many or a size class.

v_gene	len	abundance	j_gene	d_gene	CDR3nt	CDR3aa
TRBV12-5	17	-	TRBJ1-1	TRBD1	TGTGCTAGTGGTTTTCTACGGGACAGATTTGCGAACACTGAAGCTTTCTTT	CASGFLRDRFANTEAFF
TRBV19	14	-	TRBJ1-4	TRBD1	TGTGCCAGTAGCGCGGACAGGGATAATGAAAAACTGTTTTTT	CASSADRDNEKLFF
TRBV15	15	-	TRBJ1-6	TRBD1	TGTGCCACCAGCAGAGATCAGGGGGCTGGGTCACCCCTCCACTTT	CATSRDQGAGSPLHF
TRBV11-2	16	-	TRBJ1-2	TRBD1	TGTGCCAGCAGCTGGTACGCAAGGGGACAGGGCTATGGCTACACCTTC	CASSWYARGQGYGYTF
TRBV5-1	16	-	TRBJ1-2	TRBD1	TGCGCCAGCAGCAGGGACAGTTTGGGGTACGTTGATGGCTACACCTTC	CASSRDSLGYVDGYTF
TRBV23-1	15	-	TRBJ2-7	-	TGCGCCAGCAGTCCGTCACGCGCATTCTCCTACGAGCAGTACTTC	CASSPSRAFSYEQYF
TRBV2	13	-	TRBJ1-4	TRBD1	TGTGCCCAAAGGGACAGAGATAATGAAAAACTGTTTTTT	CAQRDRDNEKLFF
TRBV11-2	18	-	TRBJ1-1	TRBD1	TGTGCCAGCAGCTCGAGCCACGGGACAGGGGCGCCGAACACTGAAGCTTTCTTT	CASSSSHGTGAPNTEAFF
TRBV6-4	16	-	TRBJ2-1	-	TGTGCCAGCAGCGGACGAGCGGGTCCGCCCTCAAATGAGCAGTTCTTC	CASSGRAGPPSNEQFF
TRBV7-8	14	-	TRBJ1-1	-	TGTGCCAGCAGCTTAGCGGCGGGGGCGACTGAAGCTTTCTTT	CASSLAAGATEAFF
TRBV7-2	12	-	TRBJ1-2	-	TGTGCCAGCAGCCACGACTTCTATGGCTACACCTTC	CASSHDFYGYTF
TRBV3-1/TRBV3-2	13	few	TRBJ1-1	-	TGTGCCAGCAGCCAAGATTGGAGGAAAGAAGCTTTCTTT	CASSQDWRKEAFF
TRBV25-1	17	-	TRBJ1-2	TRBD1	TGTGCCAGCAGTGAATCGGGCAGGGGGGCCTCTAACTATGGCTACACCTTC	CASSESGRGASNYGYTF
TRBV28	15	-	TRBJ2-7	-	TGTGCCAGTATGGAGACAGCCCCGGTGGCCTACGAGCAGTACTTC	CASMETAPVAYEQYF
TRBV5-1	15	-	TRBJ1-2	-	TGCGCCAGCAGCTCAACATGGACGGGGGGCTATGGCTACACCTTC	CASSSTWTGGYGYTF
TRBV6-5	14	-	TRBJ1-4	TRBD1	TGTGCCAGCAGGGAGGGGGCGCCTAATGAAAAACTGTTTTTT	CASREGAPNEKLFF
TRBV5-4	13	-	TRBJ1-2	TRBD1	TGTGCCAGCAGCTTGGGACAGGGGAATGGCTACACCTTC	CASSLGQGNGYTF